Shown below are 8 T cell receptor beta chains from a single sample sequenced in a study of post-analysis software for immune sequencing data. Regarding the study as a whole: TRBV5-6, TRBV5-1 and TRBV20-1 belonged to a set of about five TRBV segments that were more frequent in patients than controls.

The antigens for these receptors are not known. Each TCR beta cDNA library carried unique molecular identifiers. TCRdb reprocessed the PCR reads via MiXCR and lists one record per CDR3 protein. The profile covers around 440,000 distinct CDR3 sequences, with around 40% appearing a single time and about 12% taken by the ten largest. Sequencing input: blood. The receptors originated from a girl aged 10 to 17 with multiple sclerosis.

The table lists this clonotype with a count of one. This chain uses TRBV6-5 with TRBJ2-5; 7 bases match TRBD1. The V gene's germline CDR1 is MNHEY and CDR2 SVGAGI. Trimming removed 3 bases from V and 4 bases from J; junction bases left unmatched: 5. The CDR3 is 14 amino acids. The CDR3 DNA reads TGTGCCAGCAGTTATTCCGGGACAGCAGAGACCCAGTACTTC. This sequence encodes CASSYSGTAETQYF.

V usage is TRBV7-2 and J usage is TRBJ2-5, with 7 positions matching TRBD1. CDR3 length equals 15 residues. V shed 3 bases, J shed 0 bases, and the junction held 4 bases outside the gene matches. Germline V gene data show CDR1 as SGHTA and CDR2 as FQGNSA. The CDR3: CASSLRTGHQETQYF. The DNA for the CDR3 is TGTGCCAGCAGCTTGCGGACAGGACACCAAGAGACCCAGTACTTC.

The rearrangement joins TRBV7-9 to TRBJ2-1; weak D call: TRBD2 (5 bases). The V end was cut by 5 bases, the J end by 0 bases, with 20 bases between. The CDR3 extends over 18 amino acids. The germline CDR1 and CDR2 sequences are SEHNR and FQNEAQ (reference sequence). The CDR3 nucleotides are TGTGCCAGCAGCCCCACGGACTTTTGCACGAGCTCCTACAATGAGCAGTTCTTC. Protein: CASSPTDFCTSSYNEQFF.

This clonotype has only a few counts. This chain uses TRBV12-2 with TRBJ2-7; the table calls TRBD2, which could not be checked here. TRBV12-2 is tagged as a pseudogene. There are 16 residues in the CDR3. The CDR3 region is CASRSPGPSGVYEQYF. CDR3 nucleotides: TGTGCAAGTCGCTCACCGGGTCCTAGCGGAGTCTACGAGCAGTACTTC.

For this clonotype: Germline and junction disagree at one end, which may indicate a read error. The CDR3 nucleotides read TGCGCCAGCAGCCCTAGAGCGGAAAGCTCCTACGAGCAGTACTTC. This translates into CASSPRAESSYEQYF. The chain links TRBV7-3 to TRBJ2-7; D is perhaps TRBD2 (5 bases). This CDR3 is built from 15 residues. Germline loops: CDR1 SGHTA, CDR2 FQGTGA.

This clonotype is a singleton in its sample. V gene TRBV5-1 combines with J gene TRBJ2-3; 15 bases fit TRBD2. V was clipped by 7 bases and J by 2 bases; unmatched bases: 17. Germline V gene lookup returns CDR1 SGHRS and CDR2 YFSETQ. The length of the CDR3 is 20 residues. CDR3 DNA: TGCGCCAGCGGAGCCCCGGGACTAGCGGGAGGACAGAAACTCACAGATACGCAGTATTTT. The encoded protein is CASGAPGLAGGQKLTDTQYF.

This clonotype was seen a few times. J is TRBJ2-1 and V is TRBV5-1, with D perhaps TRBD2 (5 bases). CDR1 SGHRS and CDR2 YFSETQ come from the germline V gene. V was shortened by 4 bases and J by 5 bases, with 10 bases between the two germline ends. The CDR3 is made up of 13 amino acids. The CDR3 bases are TGCGCCAGCAGCCGGGGAGACAACAATGAGCAGTTCTTC. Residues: CASSRGDNNEQFF. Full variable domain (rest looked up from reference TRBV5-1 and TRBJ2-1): KAGVTQTPRYLIKTRGQQVTLSCSPISGHRSVSWYQQTPGQGLQFLFEYFSETQRNKGNFPGRFSGRQFSNSRSEMNVSTLELGDSALYLCASSRGDNNEQFFGPGTRLTVL.

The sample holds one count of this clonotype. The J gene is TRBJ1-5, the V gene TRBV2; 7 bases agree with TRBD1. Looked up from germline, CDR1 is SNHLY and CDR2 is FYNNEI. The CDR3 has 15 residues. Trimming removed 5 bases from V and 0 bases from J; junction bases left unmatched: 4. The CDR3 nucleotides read TGTGCCAGCAGTTCAGGGGGTTATAGCAATCAGCCCCAGCATTTT. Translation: CASSSGGYSNQPQHF.